The clone carrying this T cell receptor (beta chain) was found a few times. Germline assignment: CDR1 KGHSH and CDR2 LQKENI. Trimming took off 5 bases at V and 2 bases at J, with 16 bases between the two ends. This CDR3 region has 15 residues. This sample stems from a study of T cells after yellow fever vaccination. TCRdb reanalysed the 5' RACE reads using MiXCR and keeps one entry per CDR3 protein. The sample carries 500,000 to 650,000 distinct CDR3 sequences, roughly an eighth recorded once. J is TRBJ2-7 and V is TRBV18; weak D call: TRBD2 (6 bases). This sequence was found in a man between 25 and 39 years old who received the YFV17D yellow fever vaccine. The sample in question was PBMCs, obtained on the day of the yellow fever booster vaccination. The CDR3 nucleotides are TGTGCCAGCTCATCTCCGGGGGACCCCACCTACGAGCAGTACTTC. Amino acid sequence: CASSSPGDPTYEQYF.